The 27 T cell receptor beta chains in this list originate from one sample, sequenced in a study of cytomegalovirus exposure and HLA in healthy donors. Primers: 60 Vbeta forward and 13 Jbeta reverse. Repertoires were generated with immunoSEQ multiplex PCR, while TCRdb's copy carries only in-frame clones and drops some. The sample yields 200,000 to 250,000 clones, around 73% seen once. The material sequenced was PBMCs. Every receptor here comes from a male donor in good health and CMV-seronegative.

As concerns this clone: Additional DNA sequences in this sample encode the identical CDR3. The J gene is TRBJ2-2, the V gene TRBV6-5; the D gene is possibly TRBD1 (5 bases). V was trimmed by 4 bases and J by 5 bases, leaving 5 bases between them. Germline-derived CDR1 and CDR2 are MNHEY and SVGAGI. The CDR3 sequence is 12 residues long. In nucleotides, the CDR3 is TGTGCCAGCAGTTCAGGGACCGGGGAGCTGTTTTTT. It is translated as CASSSGTGELFF.

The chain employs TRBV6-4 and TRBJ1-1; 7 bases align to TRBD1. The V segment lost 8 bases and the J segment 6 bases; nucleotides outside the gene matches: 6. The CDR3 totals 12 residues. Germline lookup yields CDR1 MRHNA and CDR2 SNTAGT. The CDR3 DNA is TGTGCCAGCCCCGGGACAGATTCTGAAGCTTTCTTT. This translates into CASPGTDSEAFF.

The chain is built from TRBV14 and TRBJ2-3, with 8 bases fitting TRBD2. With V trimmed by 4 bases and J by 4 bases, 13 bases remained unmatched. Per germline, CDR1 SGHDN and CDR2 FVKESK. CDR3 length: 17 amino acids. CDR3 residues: CASSPKRPGGPADTQYF. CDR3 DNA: TGTGCCAGCAGCCCAAAAAGGCCGGGAGGGCCCGCAGATACGCAGTATTTT.

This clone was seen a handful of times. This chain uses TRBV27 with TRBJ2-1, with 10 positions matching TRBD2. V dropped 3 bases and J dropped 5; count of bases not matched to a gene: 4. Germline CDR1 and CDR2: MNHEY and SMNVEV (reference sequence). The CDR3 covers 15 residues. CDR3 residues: CASSLTLAGNNEQFF. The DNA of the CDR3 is TGTGCCAGCAGTTTGACACTAGCGGGGAACAATGAGCAGTTCTTC.

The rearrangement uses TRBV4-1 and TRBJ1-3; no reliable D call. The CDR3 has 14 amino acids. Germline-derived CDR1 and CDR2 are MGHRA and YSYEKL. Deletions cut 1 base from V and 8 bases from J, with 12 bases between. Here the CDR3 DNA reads TGCGCCAGCAGCCAAGTAATCCCCGGGTACACCATATATTTT. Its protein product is CASSQVIPGYTIYF.

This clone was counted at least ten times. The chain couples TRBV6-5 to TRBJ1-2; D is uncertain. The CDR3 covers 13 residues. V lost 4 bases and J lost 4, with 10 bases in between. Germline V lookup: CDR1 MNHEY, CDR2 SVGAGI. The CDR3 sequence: CASSWPEGYGYTF. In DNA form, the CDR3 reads TGTGCCAGCAGTTGGCCCGAGGGCTATGGCTACACCTTC.

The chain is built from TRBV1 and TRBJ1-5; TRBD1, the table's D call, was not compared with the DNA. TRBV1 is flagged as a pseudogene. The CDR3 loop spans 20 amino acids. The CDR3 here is CTSREPHRVSTGMGNQPQHF. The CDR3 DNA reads TGCACCAGCAGAGAGCCTCACAGGGTTTCGACGGGAATGGGCAATCAGCCCCAGCATTTT.

The CDR3 DNA follows: TGTGCCAGCAGCTTAGTCGGTAACCAAGAGACCCAGTACTTC. Translation: CASSLVGNQETQYF. J is TRBJ2-5 and V is TRBV7-2; D is uncertain. This CDR3 has 14 amino acids. The germline CDR1 and CDR2 sequences are SGHTA and FQGNSA. V lost 1 base and J 0 bases, leaving 6 bases between the germline ends.

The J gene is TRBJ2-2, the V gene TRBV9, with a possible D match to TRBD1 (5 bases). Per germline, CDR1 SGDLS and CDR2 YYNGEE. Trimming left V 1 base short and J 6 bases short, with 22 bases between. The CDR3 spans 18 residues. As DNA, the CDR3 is TGTGCCAGCAGCGTAAGGCTTGGGGCTAATCTTCGACCCGGGGAGCTGTTTTTT. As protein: CASSVRLGANLRPGELFF.

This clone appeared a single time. CDR3 sequence: CASSAGTSGTYEQYF. The CDR3, as DNA: TGCGCCAGCAGTGCCGGGACTAGCGGTACCTACGAGCAGTACTTC. The rearrangement links TRBV5-1 to TRBJ2-7; the match to TRBD2 covers 11 bases. The length of the CDR3 is 15 residues. Germline V gene lookup returns CDR1 SGHRS and CDR2 YFSETQ. V shed 5 bases, J shed 2 bases, and the junction held 6 bases outside the gene matches.

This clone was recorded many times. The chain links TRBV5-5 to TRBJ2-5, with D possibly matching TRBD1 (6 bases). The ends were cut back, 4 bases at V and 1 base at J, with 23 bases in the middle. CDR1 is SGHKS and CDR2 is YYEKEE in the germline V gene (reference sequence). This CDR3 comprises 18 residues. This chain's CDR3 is CASSVLQGTGRAQETQYF. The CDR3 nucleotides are TGTGCCAGCAGCGTGCTACAGGGAACCGGGCGGGCCCAAGAGACCCAGTACTTC.

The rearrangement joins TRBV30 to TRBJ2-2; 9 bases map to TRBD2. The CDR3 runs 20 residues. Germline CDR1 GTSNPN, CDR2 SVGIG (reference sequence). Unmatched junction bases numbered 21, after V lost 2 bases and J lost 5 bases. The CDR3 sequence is CAWSISGASGNPARTGELFF. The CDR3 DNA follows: TGTGCCTGGAGTATCTCTGGGGCTAGCGGGAACCCTGCACGGACCGGGGAGCTGTTTTTT. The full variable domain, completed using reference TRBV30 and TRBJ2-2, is SQTIHQWPATLVQPVGSPLSLECTVEGTSNPNLYWYRQAAGRGLQLLFYSVGIGQISSEVPQNLSASRPQDRQFILSSKKLLLSDSGFYLCAWSISGASGNPARTGELFFGEGSRLTVL.

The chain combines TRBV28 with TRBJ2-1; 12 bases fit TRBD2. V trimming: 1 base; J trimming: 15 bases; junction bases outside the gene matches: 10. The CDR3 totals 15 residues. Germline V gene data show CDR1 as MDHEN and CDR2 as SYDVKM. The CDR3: CASSLSPETSGSMFF. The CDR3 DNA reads TGTGCCAGCAGTTTATCCCCGGAGACTAGCGGGAGTATGTTCTTC.

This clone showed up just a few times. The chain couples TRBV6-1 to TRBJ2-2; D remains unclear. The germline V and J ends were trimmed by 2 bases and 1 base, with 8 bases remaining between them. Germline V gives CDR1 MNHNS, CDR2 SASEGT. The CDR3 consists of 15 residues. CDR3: CASSEYNRNTGELFF. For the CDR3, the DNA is TGTGCCAGCAGTGAATATAATAGGAACACCGGGGAGCTGTTTTTT.

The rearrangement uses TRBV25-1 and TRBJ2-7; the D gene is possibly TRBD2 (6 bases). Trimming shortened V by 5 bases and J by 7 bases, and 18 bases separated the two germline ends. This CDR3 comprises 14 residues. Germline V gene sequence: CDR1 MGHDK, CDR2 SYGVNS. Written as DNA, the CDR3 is TGTGCCAGCAGTAGGGCGGAGGGGTTGAGTGAGCAGTACTTC. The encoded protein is CASSRAEGLSEQYF.

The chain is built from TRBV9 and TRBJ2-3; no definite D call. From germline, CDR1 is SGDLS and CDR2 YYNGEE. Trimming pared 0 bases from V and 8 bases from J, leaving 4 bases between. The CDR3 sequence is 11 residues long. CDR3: CASSVGATQYF. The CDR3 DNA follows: TGTGCCAGCAGCGTAGGAGCTACGCAGTATTTT.

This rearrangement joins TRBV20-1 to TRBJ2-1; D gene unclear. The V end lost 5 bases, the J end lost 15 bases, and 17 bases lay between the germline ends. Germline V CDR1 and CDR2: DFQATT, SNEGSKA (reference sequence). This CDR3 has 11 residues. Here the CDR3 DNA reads TGCAGTGCTTACGTGATAGGAGATCGGTTCTTC. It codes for CSAYVIGDRFF.

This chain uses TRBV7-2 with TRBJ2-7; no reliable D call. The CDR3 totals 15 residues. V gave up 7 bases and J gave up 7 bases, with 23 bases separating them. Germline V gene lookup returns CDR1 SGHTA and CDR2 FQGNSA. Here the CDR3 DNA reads TGTGCCAGCATTCCTGACCAGCGCCTTGAAGGAGAGCAGTACTTC. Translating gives CASIPDQRLEGEQYF.

The CDR3 here is CAGEGGPYEQYF. The CDR3 DNA reads TGTGCCGGGGAAGGAGGGCCCTACGAGCAGTACTTC. J is TRBJ2-7 and V is TRBV9, with TRBD2 as a possible D gene (6 bases). Per the germline V gene, CDR1 is SGDLS and CDR2 is YYNGEE. This CDR3 contains 12 residues. V was clipped by 10 bases and J by 2 bases, with 13 bases between them.

The CDR3 loop is CASSPRGRNEQFF. Written as DNA, the CDR3 is TGTGCCAGTAGTCCCCGGGGGAGGAATGAGCAGTTCTTC. The rearrangement links TRBV19 to TRBJ2-1; perhaps TRBD2 as D (6 bases). Trimming cost V 5 bases and J 7 bases, with 12 bases left between them. There are 13 residues in the CDR3. Germline V gene lookup returns CDR1 LNHDA and CDR2 SQIVND (reference sequence).

Here the CDR3 reads CAISHGEEKLFF. The CDR3, as DNA: TGTGCCATCAGTCACGGGGAGGAGAAACTGTTTTTT. The chain recombines TRBV10-3 with TRBJ1-4; D unresolved. Trimming left V 5 bases short and J 11 bases short, with 12 bases between. CDR1 ENHRY and CDR2 SYGVKD come from the germline V gene. The CDR3 extends over 12 amino acids.

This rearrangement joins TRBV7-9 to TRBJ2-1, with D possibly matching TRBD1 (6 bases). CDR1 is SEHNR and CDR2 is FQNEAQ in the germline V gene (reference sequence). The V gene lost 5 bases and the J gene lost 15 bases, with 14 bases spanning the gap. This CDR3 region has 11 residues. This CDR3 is CASSQRDTPFF. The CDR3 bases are TGTGCCAGCAGCCAACGGGACACTCCGTTCTTC.

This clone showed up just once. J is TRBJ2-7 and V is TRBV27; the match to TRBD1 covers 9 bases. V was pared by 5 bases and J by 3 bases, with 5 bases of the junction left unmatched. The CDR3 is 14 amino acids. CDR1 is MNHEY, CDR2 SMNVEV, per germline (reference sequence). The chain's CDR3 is CASSLLGQGYEQYF. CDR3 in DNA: TGTGCCAGCAGTCTATTGGGACAGGGCTACGAGCAGTACTTC.

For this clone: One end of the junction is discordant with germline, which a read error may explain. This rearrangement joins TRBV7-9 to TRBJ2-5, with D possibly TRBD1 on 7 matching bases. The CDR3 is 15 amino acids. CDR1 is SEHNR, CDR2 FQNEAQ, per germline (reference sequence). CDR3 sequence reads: CSSSSGQAGSWTQYF. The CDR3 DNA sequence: TGTTCCAGCAGCTCTGGACAGGCGGGGTCGTGGACCCAGTACTTC.

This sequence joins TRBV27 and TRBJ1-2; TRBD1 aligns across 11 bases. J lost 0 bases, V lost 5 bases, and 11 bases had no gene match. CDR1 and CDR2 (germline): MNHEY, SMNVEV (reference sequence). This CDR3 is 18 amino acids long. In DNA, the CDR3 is TGTGCCAGCAGTGGACCTCGGACAGGGGGCAAAGCTAACTATGGCTACACCTTC. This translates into CASSGPRTGGKANYGYTF.

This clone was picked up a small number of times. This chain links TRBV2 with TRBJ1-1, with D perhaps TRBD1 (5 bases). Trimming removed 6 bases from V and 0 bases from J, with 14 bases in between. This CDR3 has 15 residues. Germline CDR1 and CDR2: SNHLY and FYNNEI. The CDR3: CASRATVSMNTEAFF. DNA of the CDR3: TGTGCCAGCAGAGCGACAGTTTCCATGAACACTGAAGCTTTCTTT. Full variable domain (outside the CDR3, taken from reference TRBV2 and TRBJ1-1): EPEVTQTPSHQVTQMGQEVILRCVPISNHLYFYWYRQILGQKVEFLVSFYNNEISEKSEIFDDQFSVERPDGSNFTLKIRSTKLEDSAMYFCASRATVSMNTEAFFGQGTRLTVV.

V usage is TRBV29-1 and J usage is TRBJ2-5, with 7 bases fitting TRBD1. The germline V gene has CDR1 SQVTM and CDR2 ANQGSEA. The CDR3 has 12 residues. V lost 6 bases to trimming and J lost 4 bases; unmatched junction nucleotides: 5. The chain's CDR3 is CSVGTALETQYF. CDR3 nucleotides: TGCAGCGTCGGGACAGCTTTAGAGACCCAGTACTTC.